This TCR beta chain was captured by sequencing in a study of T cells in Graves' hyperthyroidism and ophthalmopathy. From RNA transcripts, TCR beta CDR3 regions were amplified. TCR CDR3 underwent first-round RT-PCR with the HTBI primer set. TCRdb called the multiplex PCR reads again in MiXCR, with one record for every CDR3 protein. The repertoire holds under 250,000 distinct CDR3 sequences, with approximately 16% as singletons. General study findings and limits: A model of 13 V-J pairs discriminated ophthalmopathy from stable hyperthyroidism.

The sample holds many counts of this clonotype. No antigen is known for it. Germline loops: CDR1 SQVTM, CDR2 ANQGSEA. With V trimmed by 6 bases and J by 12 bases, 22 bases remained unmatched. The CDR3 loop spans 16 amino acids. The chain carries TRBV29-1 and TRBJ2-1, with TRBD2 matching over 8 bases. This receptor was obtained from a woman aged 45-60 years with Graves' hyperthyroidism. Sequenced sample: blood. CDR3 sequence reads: CSVPWGPAGLAGGQFF. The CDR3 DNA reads TGCAGCGTACCCTGGGGGCCAGCGGGCTTGGCGGGAGGGCAGTTCTTC.